This T cell receptor (beta chain) was identified during a study of early T cells in non-severe SARS-CoV-2 infection. Turning to the study itself: Unsorted whole-blood RNA was sequenced in bulk, leaving chains unpaired.

Trimming cost V 5 bases and J 7 bases, with 26 bases left between them. Germline lookup yields CDR1 SGHVS and CDR2 FQNEAQ. This CDR3 has 17 residues. Study-wide findings and caveats: VDJdb matching, biased toward anti-spike CD8 responses, missed private and CD4 specificities.

This clonotype came up a few times. Its antigen is unidentified. Molecules of cDNA were individually given unique molecular identifiers that were attached to them. TCRdb processed the 5' RACE reads anew with MiXCR; each CDR3 protein has one entry. This sample carries 65,000 to 70,000 distinct CDR3 sequences, more than 9% of them seen once, and the ten largest clones take 1.5% to 2%. Material for sequencing was whole blood. The clonotype was recovered from an adult who was a healthcare worker with PCR-confirmed SARS-CoV-2 infection or an uninfected control (not recorded which). This rearrangement joins TRBV7-8 to TRBJ2-5, with TRBD1 as a possible D gene (9 bases). DNA for the CDR3: TGTGCCAGCAGCAGAGCGGGGGACAGGGCCACCGGGGTGACCCAGTACTTC. Translation: CASSRAGDRATGVTQYF. Full variable domain (outside the CDR3, taken from reference TRBV7-8 and TRBJ2-5): GAGVSQSPRYKVAKRGQDVALRCDPISGHVSLFWYQQALGQGPEFLTYFQNEAQLDKSGLPSDRFFAERPEGSVSTLKIQRTQQEDSAVYLCASSRAGDRATGVTQYFGPGTRLLVL.